The 9 T cell receptor beta chains presented below share a single source sample, sequenced in a study of T cell repertoires in cytomegalovirus infection. These receptors lack a known antigen. TCRdb itself ran the reads through MiXCR, one entry per CDR3 protein. The table includes more than 250,000 distinct CDR3 sequences, around 25% detected once. The sequenced sample was cultured PBMCs, obtained from culture after CMV antigen stimulation. The receptors derive from a human donor in good health (CMV status not recorded). Some clones in this sample may be carry-over from other donors' samples.

V usage is TRBV27 and J usage is TRBJ2-7, with 9 bases fitting TRBD2. V lost 4 bases to trimming and J lost 5 bases; unmatched junction nucleotides: 3. Germline V lookup: CDR1 MNHEY, CDR2 SMNVEV (reference sequence). CDR3 length: 13 residues. CDR3: CASSWAGGDEQYF. The CDR3 region has the DNA TGTGCCAGCAGTTGGGCGGGGGGGGACGAGCAGTACTTC.

In its sample, this clonotype was seen a few times. V gene TRBV25-1 combines with J gene TRBJ1-1; D unresolved. This CDR3 is built from 15 residues. The ends were cut back, 2 bases at V and 0 bases at J, with 10 bases in the middle. Germline lookup yields CDR1 MGHDK and CDR2 SYGVNS. The CDR3 loop is CASSEAGSLNTEAFF. In nucleotides, the CDR3 is TGTGCCAGCAGTGAAGCTGGCTCGCTGAACACTGAAGCTTTCTTT.

This clonotype was detected ten times or more. This chain links TRBV29-1 with TRBJ2-2, with D maybe TRBD2 (6 bases). CDR3 length: 15 amino acids. Germline values: CDR1 SQVTM, CDR2 ANQGSEA. V was pared by 0 bases and J by 2 bases, with 10 bases between. The CDR3 region is CSVEDRRDNTGELFF. CDR3 nucleotides: TGCAGCGTTGAAGATCGGCGGGATAACACCGGGGAGCTGTTTTTT.

A few counts support this clonotype. V and J are TRBV9 and TRBJ2-1, with 7 bases lining up with TRBD2. The V gene's germline CDR1 is SGDLS and CDR2 YYNGEE. The trim removed 2 bases at V and 4 bases at J, leaving 3 bases unmatched. This CDR3 region has 14 residues. Here the CDR3 reads CASSVLAEYNEQFF. The CDR3 DNA reads TGTGCCAGCAGCGTTCTAGCGGAGTACAATGAGCAGTTCTTC.

This clonotype was seen more than once but under ten times. The rearrangement joins TRBV7-9 to TRBJ2-1; possibly TRBD2 for D (6 bases). There are 18 residues in the CDR3. V lost 2 bases, J lost 0 bases, and 17 bases lay in between. Germline CDR1 is SEHNR and CDR2 is FQNEAQ (reference sequence). The chain's CDR3 is CASSLFVGGRSSYNEQFF. As DNA, the CDR3 is TGTGCCAGCAGCTTATTTGTCGGTGGGAGGAGCTCCTACAATGAGCAGTTCTTC. Full variable domain (rest looked up from reference TRBV7-9 and TRBJ2-1): DTGVSQNPRHKITKRGQNVTFRCDPISEHNRLYWYRQTLGQGPEFLTYFQNEAQLEKSRLLSDRFSAERPKGSFSTLEIQRTEQGDSAMYLCASSLFVGGRSSYNEQFFGPGTRLTVL.

The gene calls are TRBV7-2 and TRBJ2-3; 9 bases align to TRBD1. The CDR3 runs 13 residues. Unmatched junction bases numbered 4, after V lost 1 base and J lost 11 bases. Germline assignment: CDR1 SGHTA and CDR2 FQGNSA. This CDR3 reads CASSLVTGQGQYF. CDR3 coding DNA: TGTGCCAGCAGCTTAGTTACGGGACAGGGGCAGTATTTT.

CDR3: CASTRGQFTDTQYF. CDR3 DNA sequence: TGTGCCAGCACCCGAGGACAGTTTACAGATACGCAGTATTTT. The genes are TRBV7-2 and TRBJ2-3, with D perhaps TRBD1 (6 bases). Germline V lookup: CDR1 SGHTA, CDR2 FQGNSA. The CDR3 consists of 14 residues. Trimming took 7 bases from V and 3 from J, leaving 14 bases between them.

This clonotype has more than one count but fewer than ten. V and J are TRBV29-1 and TRBJ2-5, with unresolved D. CDR1 and CDR2 (germline): SQVTM, ANQGSEA. The CDR3 spans 13 residues. With 0 bases removed from V and 0 bases from J, the gap between germline ends came to 5 bases. The CDR3 loop reads CSVEDKHQETQYF. The CDR3 DNA is TGCAGCGTTGAAGATAAACACCAAGAGACCCAGTACTTC.

This chain links TRBV12-3 or TRBV12-4 with TRBJ1-2; TRBD1 is a possible D gene (6 bases). CDR3 length: 13 residues. V lost 6 bases, J lost 8 bases, and 16 bases lay in between. CDR3 loop: CASRGQTSGGYTF. CDR3 DNA: TGTGCCAGCAGAGGACAGACCTCCGGGGGCTACACCTTC.